The 17 T cell receptor beta chains presented below share a single source sample, sequenced in a study of blood T cell repertoires in COVID-19. Clones were read by immunoSEQ multiplex PCR, and TCRdb kept only the in-frame ones, dropping some. The sample holds 250,000 to 300,000 clones, approximately 85% seen once. Sequencing was done on a sample of peripheral blood. Every receptor here comes from a man aged 50 to 60 with active or convalescent COVID-19.

This chain connects TRBV19 to TRBJ1-2; tentative D call: TRBD1 (5 bases). V lost 1 base and J lost 5, with 11 bases in between. In germline, CDR1 is LNHDA, CDR2 SQIVND (reference sequence). The CDR3 length is 14 residues. The CDR3 here is CASSIVAGQYGYTF. DNA of the CDR3: TGTGCCAGTAGTATAGTAGCAGGGCAATATGGCTACACCTTC.

A word on this clone: Other DNA sequences in this specimen translate into the identical CDR3. The rearrangement joins TRBV27 to TRBJ1-5; 8 bases line up with TRBD1. The germline V gene has CDR1 MNHEY and CDR2 SMNVEV (reference sequence). The V gene end was trimmed by 6 bases and the J gene end by 1 base; junction bases not matched to a gene: 2. CDR3 size: 14 residues. In nucleotides, the CDR3 is TGTGCCAGCAGCCGGGACAGGAGCAATCAGCCCCAGCATTTT. It encodes CASSRDRSNQPQHF.

The chain has TRBV7-2 and TRBJ2-1; no clear D gene. V was cut by 1 base and J by 6 bases, with 10 bases left in between. The CDR3 sequence is 14 residues long. Germline V lookup: CDR1 SGHTA, CDR2 FQGNSA. In DNA form, the CDR3 reads TGTGCCAGCAGCTTAGGGAGAACAACCAATGAGCAGTTCTTC. Its protein is CASSLGRTTNEQFF.

The rearrangement uses TRBV19 and TRBJ1-3, with D unclear. With 6 bases removed from V and 0 bases from J, the gap between germline ends came to 12 bases. CDR1 LNHDA and CDR2 SQIVND come from the germline V gene (reference sequence). The CDR3 loop spans 15 amino acids. CDR3 nucleotide sequence: TGTGCCAGTAGCCAGTTCCTGCTCTCTGGAAACACCATATATTTT. This translates into CASSQFLLSGNTIYF.

Comment on this clone: An end of the junction differs from the germline gene, which may be a read error. V is TRBV5-1 and J is TRBJ2-6; 7 bases fit TRBD1. The CDR3 has 18 amino acids. Germline V gene sequence: CDR1 SGHRS, CDR2 YFSETQ. CDR3 region: CASRLGTAGGSGANVLTF. In nucleotides, the CDR3 is TGCGCCAGCAGATTGGGGACAGCTGGGGGTTCTGGGGCCAACGTCCTGACTTTC. Supplemented by reference TRBV5-1 and TRBJ2-6, the full variable domain reads KAGVTQTPRYLIKTRGQQVTLSCSPISGHRSVSWYQQTPGQGLQFLFEYFSETQRNKGNFPGRFSGRQFSNSRSEMNVSTLELGDSALYLCASRLGTAGGSGANVLTFGAGSRLTVL.

The V and J genes are TRBV7-2 and TRBJ1-4, with D perhaps TRBD1 (6 bases). With 1 base removed from V and 7 bases from J, the gap between germline ends came to 13 bases. Germline V gene lookup returns CDR1 SGHTA and CDR2 FQGNSA. The CDR3 has 15 amino acids. This CDR3 is CASSLVSGASEKLFF. In nucleotides, the CDR3 is TGTGCCAGCAGCTTAGTCTCAGGGGCTAGTGAAAAACTGTTTTTT.

The chain's CDR3 is CASEPPRGTSEDNEQFF. The CDR3 coding sequence is TGTGCCAGCGAGCCCCCTCGCGGGACTAGCGAGGACAATGAGCAGTTCTTC. The rearrangement joins TRBV6-4 to TRBJ2-1; TRBD2 matches at 10 bases. The V and J ends lost 8 bases and 5 bases, in that order; junction bases with no gene match: 15. CDR1 and CDR2 from the germline V gene are MRHNA and SNTAGT. There are 17 residues in the CDR3.

The chain uses TRBV23-1 and TRBJ2-7, with no clear D. TRBV23-1 belongs to the ORF category, with a function that is uncertain. The CDR3 spans 10 residues. V lost 11 bases and J 7 bases, leaving 12 bases between the germline ends. The CDR3 DNA reads TGCGCCGCCTTTTTTGCGGAGCAGTACTTC. Its translation is CAAFFAEQYF.

The rearrangement uses TRBV28 and TRBJ2-7; TRBD1 matches 8 bases. CDR1 and CDR2 from the germline V gene are MDHEN and SYDVKM. V was pared by 4 bases and J by 2 bases, with 16 bases of the junction left unmatched. CDR3 size: 18 residues. DNA for the CDR3: TGTGCCAGCAGTTCCCCGGCCTTTTCGGACAGGGCCCCCTACGAGCAGTACTTC. This sequence encodes CASSSPAFSDRAPYEQYF.

V usage is TRBV6-5 and J usage is TRBJ2-7, with a weak D call TRBD1 (6 bases). The V end was cut by 6 bases, the J end by 1 base, with 10 bases between. The CDR3 runs to 13 residues. Germline-derived CDR1 and CDR2 are MNHEY and SVGAGI. CDR3 protein: CASRPGQSYEQYF. The CDR3 region has the DNA TGTGCCAGCAGACCCGGACAGTCCTACGAGCAGTACTTC.

The chain joins TRBV30 to TRBJ2-1; 14 nucleotides line up with TRBD2. V lost 7 bases, J lost 7 bases, and 9 bases stayed unmatched. The germline V gene has CDR1 GTSNPN and CDR2 SVGIG (reference sequence). This CDR3 region has 15 residues. CDR3: CAFQTSGRALNEQFF. The CDR3 bases are TGTGCCTTCCAGACTAGCGGGAGGGCCCTTAATGAGCAGTTCTTC. Full variable domain (rest looked up from reference TRBV30 and TRBJ2-1): SQTIHQWPATLVQPVGSPLSLECTVEGTSNPNLYWYRQAAGRGLQLLFYSVGIGQISSEVPQNLSASRPQDRQFILSSKKLLLSDSGFYLCAFQTSGRALNEQFFGPGTRLTVL.

V gene TRBV3-1 (or the pseudogene TRBV3-2) combines with J gene TRBJ1-1; 10 bases match TRBD1. Germline V gene lookup returns CDR1 LGHDT and CDR2 YNNKEL (reference sequence). Trimming cost V 4 bases and J 3 bases; bases outside gene matches: 5. CDR3 length: 15 amino acids. The CDR3 DNA reads as TGTGCCAGCAGCCTCTGGACAGGGGGTTACACTGAAGCTTTCTTT. Amino acids: CASSLWTGGYTEAFF.

The V and J genes are TRBV28 and TRBJ2-2; D unclear. The CDR3 loop spans 13 amino acids. Trimming pared 7 bases from V and 9 bases from J, leaving 15 bases between. Germline CDR1 and CDR2: MDHEN and SYDVKM. This chain's CDR3 is CASTKSLSRELFF. CDR3 nucleotides: TGTGCCAGCACCAAATCCCTAAGTCGGGAGCTGTTTTTT.

V and J are TRBV5-5 and TRBJ2-2, with 11 bases aligning to TRBD2. The CDR3 has 16 residues. The V segment lost 4 bases and the J segment 5 bases; nucleotides outside the gene matches: 7. CDR1 and CDR2 from the germline V gene are SGHKS and YYEKEE (reference sequence). Here the CDR3 reads CASSELAGVSTGELFF. The CDR3 coding sequence is TGTGCCAGCAGCGAACTAGCGGGAGTCTCAACCGGGGAGCTGTTTTTT. Looking up the rest from reference TRBV5-5 and TRBJ2-2 gives the full variable domain: DAGVTQSPTHLIKTRGQQVTLRCSPISGHKSVSWYQQVLGQGPQFIFQYYEKEERGRGNFPDRFSARQFPNYSSELNVNALLLGDSALYLCASSELAGVSTGELFFGEGSRLTVL.

The genes are TRBV18 and TRBJ2-7; 10 bases map to TRBD1. The germline CDR1 and CDR2 sequences are KGHSH and LQKENI. This CDR3 comprises 16 residues. The ends lost 2 bases at V and 3 bases at J; junction bases unmatched: 7. The CDR3 loop is CASSPIATGGIYEQYF. The DNA of the CDR3 is TGTGCCAGCTCACCAATCGCGACAGGGGGCATCTACGAGCAGTACTTC. The whole variable domain, filled in from reference TRBV18 and TRBJ2-7, reads NAGVMQNPRHLVRRRGQEARLRCSPMKGHSHVYWYRQLPEEGLKFMVYLQKENIIDESGMPKERFSAEFPKEGPSILRIQQVVRGDSAAYFCASSPIATGGIYEQYFGPGTRLTVT.

This chain links TRBV27 with TRBJ1-2, with 7 bases lining up with TRBD1. The CDR3 runs to 14 residues. V dropped 8 bases and J dropped 4; count of bases not matched to a gene: 10. Germline CDR1 and CDR2: MNHEY and SMNVEV (reference sequence). CDR3 nucleotides: TGTGCCAGCGGTTCGACAGGGAATAGCTATGGCTACACCTTC. The encoded protein is CASGSTGNSYGYTF.

The V call is TRBV12-5, the J call TRBJ1-1; D is possibly TRBD1 (5 bases). The V end lost 4 bases, the J end lost 0 bases, and 6 bases lay between the germline ends. Germline V lookup: CDR1 LGHNT, CDR2 FRNRAP. This CDR3 spans 13 amino acids. CDR3 loop: CASGSTVNTEAFF. DNA of the CDR3: TGTGCTAGTGGTTCGACAGTGAACACTGAAGCTTTCTTT.